The 6 T cell receptor beta chains listed next were all sequenced from one sample in a study of CXCR3-negative and CXCR3-positive naive CD8 T cells (dated 2019 in TCRdb). Sequencing instrument: NextSeq 550. The Human TCR Profiling Kit (MiLaboratory) was used to make UMI-labeled 5' RACE TRB cDNA libraries. After reprocessing by TCRdb, each CDR3 protein sequence is one entry, and no DNA is given. In this sample's table one finds roughly 130,000 distinct CDR3 sequences. The ten biggest clones cover 0.59% of the sample. Study-wide findings and limitations: Compared with CXCR3-negative naive cells, CXCR3-positive naive cells had TRB CDR3s with higher hydrophobicity (lower Kidera factor 4), lower energy, and higher strength and volume indices.

These receptors' targets are unknown. The sequenced sample consisted of naive CXCR3+ CD8+ T cells from blood. The sample's cell subset or site label, decoded: CD45RO-CCR7+CD27+CD95- naive CD8+ T cells expressing CXCR3 (TNR3+). All receptors come from a human donor in good health. Some clones in this sample may be carry-over from other donors' samples.

The chain employs TRBV12-3 or TRBV12-4 and TRBJ1-3; TCRdb calls TRBD1, which cannot be checked without DNA. The CDR3 consists of 17 residues. The CDR3 spells CASRDRGPEGSGNTIYF.

The V call is TRBV20-1, the J call TRBJ2-7. The CDR3 is 12 amino acids. CDR1 and CDR2 from the germline V gene are DFQATT and SNEGSKA (reference sequence). The CDR3 loop reads CSARVGTSEQYF.

V and J are TRBV5-1 and TRBJ1-4; TCRdb's D call, TRBD1, is unchecked because there is no DNA. Per the germline V gene, CDR1 is SGHRS and CDR2 is YFSETQ. There are 17 residues in the CDR3. CDR3 in amino acids: CASSDAPTGATNEKLFF.

The chain links TRBV7-2 to TRBJ2-2; checking the TCRdb D call of TRBD1 is not possible without DNA. Germline CDR1 and CDR2: SGHTA and FQGNSA. The CDR3 length is 16 residues. The CDR3 region is CASSLERGGPIGELFF.

This chain links TRBV7-9 with TRBJ2-7. The CDR3 loop spans 13 amino acids. The germline gives CDR1 SEHNR, CDR2 FQNEAQ (reference sequence). CDR3 amino acids: CASSLYSPYEQYF. The whole variable domain, remainder taken from reference TRBV7-9 and TRBJ2-7, is DTGVSQNPRHKITKRGQNVTFRCDPISEHNRLYWYRQTLGQGPEFLTYFQNEAQLEKSRLLSDRFSAERPKGSFSTLEIQRTEQGDSAMYLCASSLYSPYEQYFGPGTRLTVT.

The genes are TRBV29-1 and TRBJ2-7; there is no DNA to check the TCRdb D call of TRBD1. Germline lookup yields CDR1 SQVTM and CDR2 ANQGSEA. The length of the CDR3 is 13 residues. This chain's CDR3 is CSVASGVRYEQYF.